This TCR beta chain was identified in a study of shared clonotypes between healthy human individuals. Study at large: The donors, a couple of women and three men, were aged 18 to 49.

The assay was run at deep level. Generated by immunoSEQ multiplex PCR, the TCRdb table keeps only in-frame clones and is missing some. The sample yields over a million clones, 70% to 80% seen once. Input material: memory CD4+ T cells from PBMCs. Specified subset: CD45RA-negative fraction. This TCR derives from a man in his late teens or twenties in good health. Some clones in this sample may be carry-over from other donors' samples.

The CDR3, as DNA: TGTGCCAGCGATTGGACAGGGCAAGAGACCCAGTACTTC. Amino acid sequence: CASDWTGQETQYF. V gene TRBV2 combines with J gene TRBJ2-5, with TRBD1 identical over 8 bases. Germline values: CDR1 SNHLY, CDR2 FYNNEI. J gave up 2 bases and V 8 bases, and 4 bases lay outside the gene matches. The CDR3 contains 13 residues.